The source of this T cell receptor (beta chain) is a study of blood T cell repertoires in COVID-19. Germline CDR1 and CDR2: SNHLY and FYNNEI. V shed 6 bases, J shed 9 bases, and the junction held 3 bases outside the gene matches. This CDR3 is built from 11 residues. Authors' analysis steps: Nucleated cell counts were estimated from reference gene primer amplification. Using immunoSEQ multiplex PCR, the repertoire was profiled, and TCRdb retains in-frame clones only, with some absent. That table furnishes V, J and clone size, whereas the DNA furnished D and trimming. The sample holds 48,000 or so clones, less than 95% seen once.

Material: peripheral blood. V is TRBV2 and J is TRBJ2-5, with 8 bases that match TRBD1. The TCR was taken from a human donor in a cohort sampled during active COVID-19. This CDR3 reads CASSLTGAQYF. Here the CDR3 DNA reads TGTGCCAGCAGCCTGACAGGGGCCCAGTACTTC.